The clone carrying this T cell receptor beta chain was observed at least ten times. A 3' RACE protocol on RNA, with unique molecular identifiers, produced the TCR library. MiXCR was run by TCRdb on the 3' RACE reads, yielding one entry per CDR3 protein. The sample consists of around 50,000 distinct CDR3 sequences, 4.3% of them appearing once. CDR1 DFQATT and CDR2 SNEGSKA come from the germline V gene (reference sequence). V was shortened by 3 bases and J by 5 bases, with 14 bases between the two germline ends. CDR3 length equals 13 residues. The sample belongs to a study of HIV-infected children after antiretroviral therapy interruption. At the level of the study: Weeks 0, 12, interruption end (24 or 48), and about 3 years post-study gave interruption-arm samples.

The treatment denotes: PENTA 11 planned treatment interruption arm or continuous ART arm. This TCR derives from a pool of human donors with HIV. The chain carries TRBV20-1 and TRBJ2-7, with D possibly being TRBD2 (6 bases). Sequencing used CD45RA+ CD4+ T cells from PBMCs, pooled from several time points, obtained from a donor given antiretroviral therapy, either interrupted or continuous. The subset denotes: naive CD4+ CD45RA+ CD45RO- T cells. The CDR3 DNA reads TGCAGTGCTAGGTCGGTCAGGGAGGACGAGCAGTACTTC. This encodes CSARSVREDEQYF.